This T cell receptor beta chain was identified during a study of shared clonotypes between healthy human individuals. Using immunoSEQ multiplex PCR, the repertoire was profiled, and TCRdb retains in-frame clones only, with some absent. The sample includes millions of clones, 85% to 95% of them seen just once. Sequenced sample: naive CD4+ T cells sorted from blood. Sample subset: CD45RA+ positively selected. This TCR was sampled from a man aged 18-30 years in good health.

This CDR3 is CASSKQLYEQYF. CDR3 coding DNA: TGTGCCAGCAGTAAACAGCTTTACGAGCAGTACTTC. The chain is built from TRBV6-1 and TRBJ2-7; no clear D. CDR1 is MNHNS, CDR2 SASEGT, per germline. This CDR3 contains 12 residues. V gave up 5 bases and J gave up 4 bases, with 9 bases separating them.